The 17 T cell receptor beta chains below come from one sample, sequenced in a study of breast tumors, draining lymph nodes, adjacent tissues (dated by TCRdb to the mid-2010s). Libraries were made using multiplex PCR. The sequencer listed for this sample is Illumina HiSeq 2000. Through fastp at Q25 and MiXCR, TCRdb rebuilt clones from the public reads, retaining in-frame beta chains. CDR3 protein duplicates are merged, each entry listing the most common genes and DNA. The sample has approximately 130,000 distinct CDR3 sequences on record, 21% of them singletons. Jointly, the top ten make up over 2% of the sample. Lymph node samples came from the axillary draining lymph nodes of breast cancer patients. Specimen: axillary lymph node tissue. The receptors were sampled from a female donor with breast cancer. Some clones in this sample may be carry-over from other donors' samples.

V usage is TRBV12-3 or TRBV12-4 and J usage is TRBJ2-4; D tentatively fits TRBD1 or TRBD2 (5 bases each). The CDR3 has 15 amino acids. Between the trimmed V and J ends, which lost 4 bases and 8 bases, there was a span of 18 bases. CDR3: CASSSAGTLGDIQYF. CDR3 nucleotide sequence: TGTGCCAGCAGTTCAGCCGGGACCCTGGGAGACATTCAGTACTTC.

This clonotype was seen repeatedly, ten times or more. V gene TRBV10-3 combines with J gene TRBJ1-2; TRBD1 aligns across 10 bases. The CDR3 has 17 amino acids. The junction had 12 bases not matched to a gene; V was cut back by 3 bases and J by 5 bases. Looked up from germline, CDR1 is ENHRY and CDR2 is SYGVKD. The CDR3 DNA is TGTGCCATCAGTGATTCTAGCGGGGACAGGGGAGGGTATGGCTACACCTTC. Its translation: CAISDSSGDRGGYGYTF.

This clonotype was counted at least ten times. The chain joins TRBV12-3 or TRBV12-4 to TRBJ1-5; D is perhaps TRBD1 (5 bases). The CDR3 is made up of 16 amino acids. V lost 3 bases and J lost 2, with 14 bases in between. The CDR3 is CASSLGRGTGNQPQHF. CDR3 DNA: TGTGCCAGCAGTTTGGGGAGGGGTACGGGCAATCAGCCCCAGCATTTT.

The J gene is TRBJ2-2, the V gene TRBV3-1, with D possibly being TRBD1 (5 bases). This CDR3 has 15 residues. Germline CDR1 reads LGHDT; CDR2 reads YNNKEL (reference sequence). Trimming left V 4 bases short and J 3 bases short, with 12 bases between. CDR3 amino acids: CASSRVGRDTGELFF. CDR3 DNA: TGTGCCAGCAGCCGAGTGGGGCGCGACACCGGGGAGCTGTTTTTT.

The chain employs TRBV28 and TRBJ2-2, with D possibly being TRBD2 (6 bases). Germline V gene lookup returns CDR1 MDHEN and CDR2 SYDVKM. The V end was cut by 8 bases, the J end by 2 bases, with 12 bases between. The CDR3 runs to 14 residues. The CDR3 bases are TGTGCCAGCGGGTTAGCGGAAAACACCGGGGAGCTGTTTTTT. Protein sequence: CASGLAENTGELFF.

Remarks on this clonotype: It may be a read error: a sequence one base away is much more abundant. This chain uses TRBV6-5 with TRBJ2-1; 7 bases fit TRBD2. Per germline, CDR1 MNHEY and CDR2 SVGAGI. The CDR3 has 13 residues. Here the CDR3 DNA reads TGTGCCAGCAGGGCGGGAGAATTCAATGAGCAGCTCTTC. This encodes CASRAGEFNEQLF.

Comment on this clonotype: This clone may be a read error of a much larger clone one base away. The chain carries TRBV7-3 and TRBJ2-1, with D tentatively TRBD2 (5 bases). V gave up 3 bases and J gave up 11 bases, with 8 bases separating them. The length of the CDR3 is 11 residues. Per the germline V gene, CDR1 is SGHTA and CDR2 is FQGTGA. This chain's CDR3 is CASSFGGKQFF. In nucleotides, the CDR3 is TGTGCCAGCAGCTTTGGAGGCAAGCAGTTCTTC.

Remarks on this clonotype: A clone one base away is much larger, so this may be a read error. The CDR3 loop is CASSNSSGTVYEQYF. In DNA, the CDR3 is TGTGCCAGCAGTAATTCATCCGGGACAGTCTACGAGCAGTACTTC. V gene TRBV27 combines with J gene TRBJ2-7; 7 bases are shared with TRBD1. This CDR3 region has 15 residues. Unmatched junction bases numbered 10, after V lost 5 bases and J lost 3 bases. Germline values: CDR1 MNHEY, CDR2 SMNVEV (reference sequence).

This clonotype was seen ten or more times. The chain joins TRBV6-5 to TRBJ2-2; no clear D gene. Germline values: CDR1 MNHEY, CDR2 SVGAGI. The germline V and J ends were trimmed by 6 bases and 6 bases, with 8 bases remaining between them. The CDR3 contains 12 residues. The CDR3 DNA sequence: TGTGCCAGCAGGCCGGGCCCCGGGGAGCTGTTTTTT. This codes for CASRPGPGELFF.

In its sample, this clonotype was seen a few times. In DNA, the CDR3 is TGTGCCAGCAGCCCAAGCGGACCCGGTGAGACCCAGTACTTC. It translates to CASSPSGPGETQYF. The chain recombines TRBV28 with TRBJ2-5; D may be TRBD2 (5 bases). The CDR3 spans 14 residues. With 6 bases removed from V and 5 bases from J, the gap between germline ends came to 16 bases. Germline CDR1 and CDR2: MDHEN and SYDVKM.

This clonotype has ten or more counts. This chain joins TRBV9 and TRBJ2-7, with 7 positions matching TRBD2. V lost 2 bases to trimming and J lost 5 bases; unmatched junction nucleotides: 7. Per the germline V gene, CDR1 is SGDLS and CDR2 is YYNGEE. There are 14 residues in the CDR3. The CDR3 nucleotides read TGTGCCAGCAGCGTGGGGGGGGGGTTACACGAGCAGTACTTC. Its protein product is CASSVGGGLHEQYF.

A remark on this clonotype: The CDR3 ends on some other residue instead of the conserved phenylalanine or tryptophan, so this is likely a read error. This chain uses TRBV28 with TRBJ1-2; D not certain. CDR1 is MDHEN and CDR2 is SYDVKM in the germline V gene. The V gene lost 10 bases and the J gene lost 4 bases, with 22 bases spanning the gap. CDR3 length equals 15 residues. The CDR3 DNA reads as TGTGCCACCTTATCATACACCGGGAAGTCCTATGGCTACACCTCC. Translating it yields CATLSYTGKSYGYTS.

This clonotype was recorded many times. For the CDR3, the DNA is TGTGCCAGCAGCCAAGGGGTAGCGGCGAGCTCCTACAATGAGCAGTTCTTC. Protein: CASSQGVAASSYNEQFF. V gene TRBV3-1 combines with J gene TRBJ2-1; weak D call: TRBD2 (6 bases). The CDR3 is 17 amino acids. Looked up from germline, CDR1 is LGHDT and CDR2 is YNNKEL (reference sequence). V shed 1 base and J shed 0 bases, with 13 bases lying between them.

This clonotype occurred a few times. The chain is built from TRBV6-5 and TRBJ2-1; D is perhaps TRBD2 (8 bases). CDR1 is MNHEY, CDR2 SVGAGI, per germline. Trimming took off 5 bases at V and 8 bases at J, with 22 bases between the two ends. The CDR3 spans 16 residues. The CDR3 loop is CASSPPGLGGSDEQFF. In nucleotides, the CDR3 is TGTGCCAGCAGTCCACCGGGACTAGGGGGCTCGGATGAGCAGTTCTTC.

This clonotype occurred many times. The gene calls are TRBV6-1 and TRBJ2-1; 8 nucleotides match TRBD2. The CDR3 is 14 residues long. Germline lookup yields CDR1 MNHNS and CDR2 SASEGT. V lost 4 bases, J lost 6 bases, and 5 bases stayed unmatched. CDR3: CASSVLLAVNEQFF. DNA of the CDR3: TGTGCCAGCAGTGTTTTACTAGCGGTCAATGAGCAGTTCTTC.

In regard to this clonotype: Just one base apart from a much larger clone, this may be a read error. The chain joins TRBV3-1 to TRBJ2-7; tentatively, D is TRBD1 (5 bases). From germline, CDR1 is LGHDT and CDR2 YNNKEL (reference sequence). This CDR3 has 15 residues. The CDR3: CASSQDGQGHYEQSF. The CDR3 DNA sequence: TGTGCCAGCAGCCAAGATGGGCAGGGCCACTACGAGCAGTCCTTC.

This clonotype was recorded at least ten times. V and J are TRBV20-1 and TRBJ2-1; 11 bases line up with TRBD2. Germline V lookup: CDR1 DFQATT, CDR2 SNEGSKA (reference sequence). The junction had 14 bases not matched to a gene; V was cut back by 3 bases and J by 7 bases. The CDR3 contains 17 residues. DNA of the CDR3: TGCAGTGCTAGTGGGGCGACTAGCGGGAATCTTTTTAATGAGCAGTTCTTC. Its translation is CSASGATSGNLFNEQFF.